This T cell receptor beta chain was recorded in a study of T cells expressing NK-cell markers. Study as a whole: The authors sequenced eight donors, of whom seven were HCMV-seropositive and one was seronegative.

The V gene's germline CDR1 is SGHRS and CDR2 YFSETQ. The CDR3 is made up of 16 amino acids. TCRdb re-called the 5' RACE reads, yielding one record per CDR3 amino acid sequence without DNA. The sample spans 350,000 to 400,000 distinct CDR3 sequences; the ten largest clones claim roughly 10%. This clonotype was obtained from a woman aged 45-60 years in good health. This chain joins TRBV5-1 and TRBJ1-4; absent DNA, TCRdb's TRBD1 call cannot be checked. The sequencing input was blood T cells: a sorted CD56 or NKG2C T cell subset, CD4+ or CD8+ T cells, or bulk PBMC T cells (not recorded which). CDR3 loop: CASSLEPPGQGAELFF.